Shown below are 6 T cell receptor beta chains from a single sample sequenced in a study of T cells in Graves' hyperthyroidism and ophthalmopathy. The source material, RNA transcripts, was used to amplify TCR beta CDR3 regions. RT-PCR in the first round (using the HTBI primer set) targeted the TCR CDR3. TCRdb re-derived calls from the multiplex PCR reads in MiXCR, one entry per CDR3 protein. This sample has under 400,000 distinct CDR3 sequences, with over 20% found just once. The material sequenced was blood. These receptors all come from a woman aged 50 to 60 with Graves' hyperthyroidism.

There are many counts of this clonotype. The chain combines TRBV7-8 with TRBJ2-5, with 7 bases lining up with TRBD2. Germline CDR1 is SGHVS and CDR2 is FQNEAQ. V trimming: 1 base; J trimming: 4 bases; junction bases outside the gene matches: 12. This CDR3 has 17 amino acids. CDR3 nucleotide sequence: TGTGCCAGCAGCTTAGGTCCCGGGATAGCGGGTGGAGAGACCCAGTACTTC. Protein product: CASSLGPGIAGGETQYF.

This clonotype was counted ten times or more. This chain joins TRBV7-9 and TRBJ2-5; 8 bases agree with TRBD2. CDR1 is SEHNR, CDR2 FQNEAQ, per germline (reference sequence). CDR3 size: 15 residues. V dropped 4 bases and J dropped 4; count of bases not matched to a gene: 8. This CDR3 is CASSSGTREGETQYF. The CDR3, as DNA: TGTGCCAGCAGCTCCGGGACTAGAGAAGGAGAGACCCAGTACTTC.

This clonotype was seen many times. The V and J genes are TRBV7-2 and TRBJ1-3, with D unclear. Germline V gene lookup returns CDR1 SGHTA and CDR2 FQGNSA. The CDR3 covers 16 residues. The V gene lost 3 bases and the J gene lost 0 bases, with 12 bases spanning the gap. The CDR3 protein is CASSLAAPNSGNTIYF. The CDR3 region has the DNA TGTGCCAGCAGCTTGGCAGCTCCAAACTCTGGAAACACCATATATTTT.

The chain recombines TRBV30 with TRBJ2-7; no definite D call. CDR3 size: 12 residues. V was cut by 3 bases and J by 1 base, with 7 bases left in between. Germline assignment: CDR1 GTSNPN and CDR2 SVGIG (reference sequence). CDR3 in DNA: TGTGCCTGGAGGGCACATTCCTACGAGCAGTACTTC. Its protein is CAWRAHSYEQYF.

This clonotype was counted ten times or more. The rearrangement joins TRBV30 to TRBJ1-2; TRBD1 agrees at 12 bases. This CDR3 is built from 16 residues. The trim removed 5 bases at V and 4 bases at J, leaving 11 bases unmatched. Germline CDR1 reads GTSNPN; CDR2 reads SVGIG (reference sequence). DNA for the CDR3: TGTGCCTGGCGGGGACAGGGGGCGCGGGACGGCTATGGCTACACCTTC. Translated: CAWRGQGARDGYGYTF.

This clonotype was counted at least ten times. This sequence joins TRBV18 and TRBJ1-2; D unresolved. The CDR3 covers 14 residues. The germline V gene has CDR1 KGHSH and CDR2 LQKENI. The V gene lost 3 bases and the J gene lost 5 bases, with 13 bases spanning the gap. CDR3 sequence reads: CASSPPDGGYGYTF. DNA of the CDR3: TGTGCCAGCTCACCCCCGGACGGTGGTTATGGCTACACCTTC.